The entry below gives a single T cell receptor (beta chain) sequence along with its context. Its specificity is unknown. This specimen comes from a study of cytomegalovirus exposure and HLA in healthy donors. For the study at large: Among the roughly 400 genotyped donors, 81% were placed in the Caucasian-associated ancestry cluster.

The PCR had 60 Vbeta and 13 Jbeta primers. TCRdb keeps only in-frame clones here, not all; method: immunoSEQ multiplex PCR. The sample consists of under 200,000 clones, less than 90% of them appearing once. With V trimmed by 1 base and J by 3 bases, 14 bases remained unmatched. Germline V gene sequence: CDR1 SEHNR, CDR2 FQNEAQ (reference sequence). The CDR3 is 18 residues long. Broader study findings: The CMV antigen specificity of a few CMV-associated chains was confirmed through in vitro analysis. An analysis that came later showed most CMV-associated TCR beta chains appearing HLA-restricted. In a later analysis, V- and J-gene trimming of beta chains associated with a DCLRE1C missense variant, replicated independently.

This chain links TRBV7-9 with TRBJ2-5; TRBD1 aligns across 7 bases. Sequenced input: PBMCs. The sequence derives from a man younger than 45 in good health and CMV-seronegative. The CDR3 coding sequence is TGTGCCAGCAGCTTAGTCGTTTTTTGGGACAGTACGGAAGAGACCCAGTACTTC. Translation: CASSLVVFWDSTEETQYF.